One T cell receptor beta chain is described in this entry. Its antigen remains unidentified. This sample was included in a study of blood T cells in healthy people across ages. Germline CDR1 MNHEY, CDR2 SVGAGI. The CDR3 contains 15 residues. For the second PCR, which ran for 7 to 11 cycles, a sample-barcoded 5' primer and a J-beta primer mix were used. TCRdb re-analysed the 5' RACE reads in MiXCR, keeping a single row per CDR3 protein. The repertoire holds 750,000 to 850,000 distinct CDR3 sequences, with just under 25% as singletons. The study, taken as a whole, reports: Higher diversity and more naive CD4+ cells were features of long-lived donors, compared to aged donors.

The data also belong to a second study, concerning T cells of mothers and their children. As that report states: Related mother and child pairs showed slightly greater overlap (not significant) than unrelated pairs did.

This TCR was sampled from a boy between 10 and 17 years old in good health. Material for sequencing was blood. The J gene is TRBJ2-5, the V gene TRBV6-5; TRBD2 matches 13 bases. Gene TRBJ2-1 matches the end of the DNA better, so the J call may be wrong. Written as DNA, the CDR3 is TGTGCCAGCAGTCAGCCCGGGACTAGCGGGGATGAGCAGTTCTTC. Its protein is CASSQPGTSGDEQFF.